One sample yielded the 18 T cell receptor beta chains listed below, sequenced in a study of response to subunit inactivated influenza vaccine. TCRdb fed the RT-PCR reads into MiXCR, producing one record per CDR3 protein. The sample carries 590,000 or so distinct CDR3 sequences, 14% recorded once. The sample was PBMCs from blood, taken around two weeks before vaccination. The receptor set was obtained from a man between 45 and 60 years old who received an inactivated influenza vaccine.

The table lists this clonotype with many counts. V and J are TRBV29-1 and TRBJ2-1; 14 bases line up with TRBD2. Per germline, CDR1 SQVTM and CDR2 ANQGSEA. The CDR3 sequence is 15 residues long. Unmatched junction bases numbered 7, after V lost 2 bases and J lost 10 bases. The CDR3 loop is CSVEPGTSGGGEQFF. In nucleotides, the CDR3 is TGCAGCGTTGAACCCGGGACTAGCGGGGGAGGAGAGCAGTTCTTC.

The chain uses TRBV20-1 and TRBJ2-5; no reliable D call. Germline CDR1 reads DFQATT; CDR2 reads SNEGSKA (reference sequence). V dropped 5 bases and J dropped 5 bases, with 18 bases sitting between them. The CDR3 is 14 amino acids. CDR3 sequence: CSAEASRVRETQYF. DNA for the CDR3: TGCAGTGCTGAGGCTAGTCGGGTCCGCGAGACCCAGTACTTC.

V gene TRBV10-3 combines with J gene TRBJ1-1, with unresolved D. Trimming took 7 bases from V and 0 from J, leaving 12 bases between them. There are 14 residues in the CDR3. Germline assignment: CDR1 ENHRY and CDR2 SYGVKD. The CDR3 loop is CAIMFPLMNTEAFF. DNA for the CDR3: TGTGCCATCATGTTCCCGCTTATGAACACTGAAGCTTTCTTT.

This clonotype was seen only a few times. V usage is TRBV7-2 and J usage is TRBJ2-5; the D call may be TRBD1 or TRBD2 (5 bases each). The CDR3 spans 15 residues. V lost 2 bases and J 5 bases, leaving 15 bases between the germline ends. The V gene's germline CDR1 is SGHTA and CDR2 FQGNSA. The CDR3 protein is CASSLSPTGTETQYF. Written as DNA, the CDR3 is TGTGCCAGCAGCTTAAGCCCGACGGGGACGGAGACCCAGTACTTC.

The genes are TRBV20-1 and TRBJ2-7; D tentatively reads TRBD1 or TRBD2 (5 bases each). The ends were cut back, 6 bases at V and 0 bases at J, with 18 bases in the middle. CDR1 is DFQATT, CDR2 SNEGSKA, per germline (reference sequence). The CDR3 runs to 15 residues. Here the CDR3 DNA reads TGCAGTGCCGTTATTGGGGGTGGATACTCCTACGAGCAGTACTTC. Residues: CSAVIGGGYSYEQYF.

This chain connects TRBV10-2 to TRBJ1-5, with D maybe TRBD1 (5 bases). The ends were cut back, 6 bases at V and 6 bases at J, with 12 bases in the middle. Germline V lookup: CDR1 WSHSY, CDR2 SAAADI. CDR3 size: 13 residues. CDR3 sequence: CASSSRVFQPQHF. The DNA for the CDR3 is TGCGCCAGCAGCTCCAGGGTTTTTCAGCCCCAGCATTTT.

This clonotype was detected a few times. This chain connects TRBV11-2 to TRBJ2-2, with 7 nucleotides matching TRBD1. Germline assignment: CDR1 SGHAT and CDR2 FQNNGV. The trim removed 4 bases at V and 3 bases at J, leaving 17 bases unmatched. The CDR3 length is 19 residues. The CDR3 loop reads CASSSVVPGGFQDTGELFF. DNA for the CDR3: TGTGCCAGCAGCTCGGTCGTACCAGGGGGATTTCAGGACACCGGGGAGCTGTTTTTT.

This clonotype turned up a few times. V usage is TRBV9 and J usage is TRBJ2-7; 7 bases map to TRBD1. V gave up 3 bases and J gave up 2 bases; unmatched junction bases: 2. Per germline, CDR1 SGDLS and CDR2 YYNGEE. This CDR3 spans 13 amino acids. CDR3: CASSAGQAYEQYF. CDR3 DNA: TGTGCCAGCAGCGCAGGACAGGCCTACGAGCAGTACTTC.

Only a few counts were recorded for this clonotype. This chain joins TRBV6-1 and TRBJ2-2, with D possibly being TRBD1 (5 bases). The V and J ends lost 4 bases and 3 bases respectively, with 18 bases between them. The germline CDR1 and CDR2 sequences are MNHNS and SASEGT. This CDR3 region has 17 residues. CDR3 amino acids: CASSARTGRVHTGELFF. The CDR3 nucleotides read TGTGCCAGCAGTGCTAGGACGGGCAGGGTGCACACCGGGGAGCTGTTTTTT.

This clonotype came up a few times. CDR3 in amino acids: CASSVEAGTDTQYF. CDR3 sequence (DNA): TGTGCCAGCAGCGTAGAGGCTGGCACAGATACGCAGTATTTT. V is TRBV9 and J is TRBJ2-3; no firm D call. CDR3 length equals 14 residues. Germline V gene lookup returns CDR1 SGDLS and CDR2 YYNGEE. The V and J ends lost 0 bases and 1 base respectively, with 6 bases between them.

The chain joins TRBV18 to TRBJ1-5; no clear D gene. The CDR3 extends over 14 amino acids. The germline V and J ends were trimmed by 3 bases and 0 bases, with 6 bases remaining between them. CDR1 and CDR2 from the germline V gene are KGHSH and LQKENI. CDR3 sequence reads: CASSPETSNQPQHF. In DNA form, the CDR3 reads TGTGCCAGCTCACCCGAGACTAGCAATCAGCCCCAGCATTTT. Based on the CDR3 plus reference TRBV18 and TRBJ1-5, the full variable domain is NAGVMQNPRHLVRRRGQEARLRCSPMKGHSHVYWYRQLPEEGLKFMVYLQKENIIDESGMPKERFSAEFPKEGPSILRIQQVVRGDSAAYFCASSPETSNQPQHFGDGTRLSIL.

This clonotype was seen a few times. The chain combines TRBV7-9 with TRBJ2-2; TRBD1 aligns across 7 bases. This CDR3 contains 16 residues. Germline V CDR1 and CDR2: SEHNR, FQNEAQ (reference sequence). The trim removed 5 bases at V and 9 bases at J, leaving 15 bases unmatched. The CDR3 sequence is CASSPHRQGLTWELFF. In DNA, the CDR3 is TGTGCCAGCAGCCCCCACAGACAGGGATTGACGTGGGAGCTGTTTTTT.

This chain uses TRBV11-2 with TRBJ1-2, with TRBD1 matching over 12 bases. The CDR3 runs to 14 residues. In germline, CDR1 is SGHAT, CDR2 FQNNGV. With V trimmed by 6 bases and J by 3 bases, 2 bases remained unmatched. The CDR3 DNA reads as TGTGCCAGCAGGGGACAGGGGGCGGACTATGGCTACACCTTC. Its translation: CASRGQGADYGYTF.

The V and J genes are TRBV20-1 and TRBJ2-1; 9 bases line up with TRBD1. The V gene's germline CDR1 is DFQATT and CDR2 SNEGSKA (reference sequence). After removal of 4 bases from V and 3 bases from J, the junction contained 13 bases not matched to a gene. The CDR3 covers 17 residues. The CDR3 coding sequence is TGCAGTGCTATGGGGACAGGGTTCAAAGGTGGCTACAATGAGCAGTTCTTC. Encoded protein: CSAMGTGFKGGYNEQFF.

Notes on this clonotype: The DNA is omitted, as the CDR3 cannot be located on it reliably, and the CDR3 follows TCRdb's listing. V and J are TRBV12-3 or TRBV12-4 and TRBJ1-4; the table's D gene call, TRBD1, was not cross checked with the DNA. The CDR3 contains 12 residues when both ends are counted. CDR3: CASSVGSGSAFF.

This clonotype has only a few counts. CDR3: CASSLSTGGRTDTQYF. In DNA, the CDR3 is TGTGCCAGCAGTTTATCTACGGGAGGGAGGACAGATACGCAGTATTTT. The chain has TRBV12-3 or TRBV12-4 and TRBJ2-3; 8 nucleotides align to TRBD2. This CDR3 has 16 amino acids. V gave up 2 bases and J gave up 3 bases; unmatched junction bases: 7.

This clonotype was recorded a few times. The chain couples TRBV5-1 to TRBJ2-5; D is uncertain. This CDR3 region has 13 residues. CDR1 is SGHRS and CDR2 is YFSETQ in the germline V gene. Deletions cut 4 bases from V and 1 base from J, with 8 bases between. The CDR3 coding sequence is TGCGCCAGCAGCAACACACCCCAAGAGACCCAGTACTTC. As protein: CASSNTPQETQYF.

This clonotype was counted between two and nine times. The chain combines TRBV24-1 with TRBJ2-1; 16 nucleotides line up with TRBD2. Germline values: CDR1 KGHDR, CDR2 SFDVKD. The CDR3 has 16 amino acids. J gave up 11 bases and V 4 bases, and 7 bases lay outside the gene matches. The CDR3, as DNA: TGTGCCACCAGTGAGGCCGGGACTAGCGGGAGGGCCCAGCAGTTCTTC. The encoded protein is CATSEAGTSGRAQQFF.